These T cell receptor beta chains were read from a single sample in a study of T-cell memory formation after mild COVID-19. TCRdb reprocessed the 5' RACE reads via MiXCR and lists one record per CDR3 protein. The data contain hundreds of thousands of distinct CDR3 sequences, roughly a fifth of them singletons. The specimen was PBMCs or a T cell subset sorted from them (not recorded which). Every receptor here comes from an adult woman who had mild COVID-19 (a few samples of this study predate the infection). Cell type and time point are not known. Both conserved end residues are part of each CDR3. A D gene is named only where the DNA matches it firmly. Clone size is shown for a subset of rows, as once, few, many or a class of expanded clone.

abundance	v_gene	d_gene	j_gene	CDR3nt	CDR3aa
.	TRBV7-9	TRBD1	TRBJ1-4	TGTGCCAGCAGCGGGGGGGACAGTTTTTTAAATAATGAAAAACTGTTTTTT	CASSGGDSFLNNEKLFF
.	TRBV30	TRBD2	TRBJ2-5	TGTGCCTGGACCTCGGCGGGGGGGCCTTTCAAGACCCAGTACTTC	CAWTSAGGPFKTQYF
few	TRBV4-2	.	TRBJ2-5	TGTGCCAGCAGCCAAGAGTGGGAGGATCGGGAGACCCAGTACTTC	CASSQEWEDRETQYF
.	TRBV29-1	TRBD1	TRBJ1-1	TGCAGCGTTGGGACAGGGGCGGCAGCTTTCTTT	CSVGTGAAAFF
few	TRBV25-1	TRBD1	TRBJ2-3	TGTGCCAGCAGGACAGGGAATACGCAGTATTTT	CASRTGNTQYF
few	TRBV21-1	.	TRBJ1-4	TGTGCCAGCAGCAAATCATCCCTGATAGGTGAAAAACTGTTTTTT	CASSKSSLIGEKLFF
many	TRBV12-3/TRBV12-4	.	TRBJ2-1	TGTGCCAGCACCCCACCCCCTTTACCCAATGAGCAGTTCTTC	CASTPPPLPNEQFF
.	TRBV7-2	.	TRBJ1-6	TGTGCCAGCAGCGGAACCGGGACCGTCCTCTTT	CASSGTGTVLF
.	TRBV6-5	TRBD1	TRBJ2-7	TGTGCCAGCAGTTACTCTAACAGGGGAAGTAGGTCCTACGAGCAGTACTTC	CASSYSNRGSRSYEQYF
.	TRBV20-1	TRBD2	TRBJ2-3	TGCAGTGGACAGGTCTGGCGGGGGGAATCAGATACGCAGTATTTT	CSGQVWRGESDTQYF
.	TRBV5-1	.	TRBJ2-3	TGCGCCAGCAGCTCCGAAGCCGTGGATACGCAGTATTTT	CASSSEAVDTQYF
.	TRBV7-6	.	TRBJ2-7	TGTGCCAGCAGCGCCGGGGGCCTCTACGAGCAGTACTTC	CASSAGGLYEQYF
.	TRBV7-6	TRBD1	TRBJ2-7	TGTGCCAGCAGCTTAGGGCCCCCGACAGGGCCCTACGAGCAGTACTTC	CASSLGPPTGPYEQYF
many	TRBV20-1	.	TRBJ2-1	TGCAGTGCTAGAGTCAAAGAGGGAGGAGGATCCTACAATGAGCAGTTCTTC	CSARVKEGGGSYNEQFF
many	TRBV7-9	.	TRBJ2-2	TGTGCCAGCAGTCGGACCATCGGGGAGCTGTTTTTT	CASSRTIGELFF
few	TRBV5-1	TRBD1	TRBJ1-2	TGCGCCAGCAGCCCGGGACAGGGGGCGATCCATGGCTACACCTTC	CASSPGQGAIHGYTF
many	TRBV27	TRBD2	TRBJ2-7	TGTGCCAGCAGTTTAAGGGAGGGTGGATACGAGCAGTACTTC	CASSLREGGYEQYF
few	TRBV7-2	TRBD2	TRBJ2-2	TGTGCCAGCAGCCGGGGGACTAGCGGGATGAGCACCGGGGAGCTGTTTTTT	CASSRGTSGMSTGELFF
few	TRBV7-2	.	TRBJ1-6	TGTGCCAGCAGCTTACAACAGGGTTATTCACCCCTCCACTTT	CASSLQQGYSPLHF
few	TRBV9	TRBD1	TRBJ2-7	TGTGCCAGCAGCGTGAGAACAGGGGTAACCTACGAGCAGTACTTC	CASSVRTGVTYEQYF
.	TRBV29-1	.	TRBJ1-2	TGCAGCGCCCAGTTCCTAAACTATGGCTACACCTTC	CSAQFLNYGYTF
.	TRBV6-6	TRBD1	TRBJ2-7	TGTGCCAGCAGTTCAGGGACAGGGGAAGTAAACGAGCAGTACTTC	CASSSGTGEVNEQYF
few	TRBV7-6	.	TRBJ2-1	TGTGCCAGCAGCTTGAGACTCCGTCGGGGTGAGCAGTTCTTC	CASSLRLRRGEQFF
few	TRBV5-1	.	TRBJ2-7	TGCGCCAGCAGCTTGGACACGGGTGGCGAGCAGTACTTC	CASSLDTGGEQYF
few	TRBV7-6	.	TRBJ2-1	TGTGCCAGCAGCTTAGATAGGGCCGTGGCTGAGCAGTTCTTC	CASSLDRAVAEQFF
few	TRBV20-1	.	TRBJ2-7	TGCAGTGCCGGGGACGGCCGCTCCTACGAGCAGTACTTC	CSAGDGRSYEQYF
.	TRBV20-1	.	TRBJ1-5	TGCAGTGCCCCGGTCGGCGGTCCCAATCAGCCCCAGCATTTT	CSAPVGGPNQPQHF
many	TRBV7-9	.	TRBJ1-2	TGTGCCAGCAGCCCGGCAAGCTATGGCTACACCTTC	CASSPASYGYTF
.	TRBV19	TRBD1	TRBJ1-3	TGTGCCAGTAGTATTTTACAGGGGGCCTCTGGAAACACCATATATTTT	CASSILQGASGNTIYF
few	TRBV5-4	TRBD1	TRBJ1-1	TGTGCCAGCAGCTTGCCCCCACTTACGACAGGGGCTGAAGCTTTCTTT	CASSLPPLTTGAEAFF
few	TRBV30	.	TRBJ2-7	TGTGCCTGGAGCATGTCGGACTACGAGCAGTACTTC	CAWSMSDYEQYF
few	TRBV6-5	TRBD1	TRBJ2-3	TGTGCCAGCAGGTCCCGGGACAGGAACACAGATACGCAGTATTTT	CASRSRDRNTDTQYF
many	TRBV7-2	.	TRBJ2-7	TGTGCCAGCAGCCCTGTTGGGGGCGTAAGCTCCTACGAGCAGTACTTC	CASSPVGGVSSYEQYF
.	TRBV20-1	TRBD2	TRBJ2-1	TGCAGTGGAGATAGCGGGGGCTCCTACAATGAGCAGTTCTTC	CSGDSGGSYNEQFF
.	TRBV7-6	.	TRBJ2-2	TGTGCCAGCAGCCTAACAGGGTCAGGGGAGCTGTTTTTT	CASSLTGSGELFF
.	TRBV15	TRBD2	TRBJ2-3	TGTGCCACCGGGCAGCGGGAGACAGATACGCAGTATTTT	CATGQRETDTQYF
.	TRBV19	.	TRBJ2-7	TGTGCCAGTAGTATGGGTGCGGGTGGCTACGAGCAGTACTTC	CASSMGAGGYEQYF
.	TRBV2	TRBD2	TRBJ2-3	TGTGCCAGCAGTACACGCGGGGGGCCGATCACAGATACGCAGTATTTT	CASSTRGGPITDTQYF
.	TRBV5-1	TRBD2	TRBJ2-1	TGCGCCAGCAGCTTTGAGAGCGGGGGAAATGAGCAGTTCTTC	CASSFESGGNEQFF
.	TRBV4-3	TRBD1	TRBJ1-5	TGCGCCAGCAGCCCAGGACAGGCTAGCAATCAGCCCCAGCATTTT	CASSPGQASNQPQHF
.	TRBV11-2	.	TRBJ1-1	TGTGCCAGCAGCTTAGATCAGGCGGCAGGCATGAACACTGAAGCTTTCTTT	CASSLDQAAGMNTEAFF
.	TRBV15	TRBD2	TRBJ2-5	TGTGCCACCAGCGGTAGCGGGAGGGAAACCCAAGAGACCCAGTACTTC	CATSGSGRETQETQYF
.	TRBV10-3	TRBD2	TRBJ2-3	TGTGCCATCAGCGCCGGGACTAGCGGGAAAGATACGCAGTATTTT	CAISAGTSGKDTQYF
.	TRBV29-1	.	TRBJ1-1	TGCAGCGTTGCAGGGGCTTTGAACACTGAAGCTTTCTTT	CSVAGALNTEAFF
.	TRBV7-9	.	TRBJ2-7	TGTGCCAGCAGCAACAGCGCCAGCTACGAGCAGTACTTC	CASSNSASYEQYF
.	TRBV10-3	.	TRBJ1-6	TGTGCCATCAGTGGGGGTGCTAATTCACCCCTCCACTTT	CAISGGANSPLHF
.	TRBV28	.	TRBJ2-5	TGTGCCAGCAGTTTATGGGACCTGCAAGAGACCCAGTACTTC	CASSLWDLQETQYF
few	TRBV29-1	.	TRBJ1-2	TGCAGCGTTGATGGGACTAACTATGGCTACACCTTC	CSVDGTNYGYTF
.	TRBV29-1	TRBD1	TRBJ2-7	TGCAGCGTTAACCGGGACAGGGGCACCTACGAGCAGTACTTC	CSVNRDRGTYEQYF
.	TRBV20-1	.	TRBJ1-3	TGCAGTGCTAGACAGCGCTCTGGAAACACCATATATTTT	CSARQRSGNTIYF
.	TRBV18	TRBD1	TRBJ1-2	TGTGCCAGCTCACCGAAGACAGGGGAGCATGGCTACACCTTC	CASSPKTGEHGYTF
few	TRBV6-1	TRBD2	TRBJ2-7	TGTGCCAGCAGTGGCACCGGCAAGTCCGGGACTAGCGGGAGGTTTGCCTACGAGCAGTACTTC	CASSGTGKSGTSGRFAYEQYF